The source of this T cell receptor beta chain is a study of T-cell reconstitution after alpha-beta-depleted transplantation in children (dated by TCRdb to 2015 to 2016). Describing the broader study: The study quantitatively tracked T-cell immune reconstitution after TCRalphabeta/CD19-depleted allogeneic hematopoietic cell transplantation in children using TCR repertoire profiling.

From the cysteine up to the phenylalanine, the CDR3 has a length of 13 residues. Here the CDR3 DNA is all that survives: 39 bases in frame from base 1. CDR1 and CDR2 are drawn from the germline V gene: ENHRY, SYGVKD. Libraries were prepared through PCR. TCRdb shows the sequencer as Illumina HiSeq 2500. Molecular barcoding was employed in the preparation of TCR libraries, with unique molecular identifiers being used to normalize TCRbeta repertoire quantification. The public reads were reanalyzed by TCRdb: fastp trimming at Q25, MiXCR alignment, in-frame beta chains only. All rows with the same CDR3 protein become a single entry with the most common DNA and genes. Counted in this sample were 200,000 to 300,000 distinct CDR3 sequences; about 12% of them appeared once. The ten largest clones add up to around 2.8% of the sample. This clonotype was picked up many times. Its antigen remains undetermined. An end of the junction does not agree with germline; a read error may underlie this.

The sequence links TRBV10-3 to TRBJ2-1; TRBD2 aligns with 7 central bases. The input for sequencing was PBMCs from the stem cell graft donor, taken from the stem cell graft. This TCR came from a human donor who donated a stem cell graft to a child with acute lymphoblastic leukemia. This receptor has the CDR3 CAISEGGEGPVLF. DNA sequence: TGTGCCATCAGTGAGGGGGGGGAGGGCCCTGTCCTCTTC.